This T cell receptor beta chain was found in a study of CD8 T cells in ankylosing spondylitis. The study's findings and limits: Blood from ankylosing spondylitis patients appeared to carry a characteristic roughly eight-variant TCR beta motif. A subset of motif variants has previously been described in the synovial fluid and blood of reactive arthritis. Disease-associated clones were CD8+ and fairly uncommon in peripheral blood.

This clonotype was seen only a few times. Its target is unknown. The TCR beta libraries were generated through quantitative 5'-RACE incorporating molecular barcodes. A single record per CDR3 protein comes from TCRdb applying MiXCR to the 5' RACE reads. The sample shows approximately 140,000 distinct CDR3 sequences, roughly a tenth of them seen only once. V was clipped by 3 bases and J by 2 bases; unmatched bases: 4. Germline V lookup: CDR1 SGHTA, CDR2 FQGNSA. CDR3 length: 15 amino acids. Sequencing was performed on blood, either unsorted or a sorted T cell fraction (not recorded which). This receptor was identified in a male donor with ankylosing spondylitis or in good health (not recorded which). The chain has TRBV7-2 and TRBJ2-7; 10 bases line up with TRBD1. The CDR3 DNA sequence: TGTGCCAGCAGCTTTTGGACAGGGGGAACCTACGAGCAGTACTTC. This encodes CASSFWTGGTYEQYF.